Only a few counts were recorded for the clone carrying this T cell receptor beta chain. Its antigen is not known. This entry comes from a study of T-cell memory formation after mild COVID-19. This CDR3 has 15 amino acids. Germline values: CDR1 SEHNR, CDR2 FQNEAQ (reference sequence). Deletions cut 7 bases from V and 3 bases from J, with 16 bases between. The study's findings and limits: Clones that contracted clustered mainly in CM and EM if CD4+ and in EMRA if CD8+.

TCRdb passed the 5' RACE reads through MiXCR, listing each CDR3 protein once. The sample has some 100,000 distinct CDR3 sequences; approximately 12% are singletons. The rearrangement joins TRBV7-9 to TRBJ2-1; D unresolved. The specimen sequenced was PBMCs or a T cell subset sorted from them (not recorded which). The TCR comes from a man aged 18-30 years who had mild COVID-19 (a few samples of this study predate the infection). Cell type and time point are not known. In DNA form, the CDR3 reads TGTGCCAGCACCCTTGGGTCCTTAAACTACAATGAGCAGTTCTTC. Its translation is CASTLGSLNYNEQFF. The variable domain in full, completed from reference TRBV7-9 and TRBJ2-1, reads DTGVSQNPRHKITKRGQNVTFRCDPISEHNRLYWYRQTLGQGPEFLTYFQNEAQLEKSRLLSDRFSAERPKGSFSTLEIQRTEQGDSAMYLCASTLGSLNYNEQFFGPGTRLTVL.